This T cell receptor (beta chain) was identified during a study of human T cells and chemical hapten exposure. Study-wide context: Upper-back patches of 0.01% DPC were read at 6 days.

Specified time point: patch test 3, about 24 weeks after DPC sensitization. Documented treatment: therapeutic diphenylcyclopropenone sensitization with weekly scalp DPC. J lost 5 bases, V lost 3 bases, and 10 bases had no gene match. The CDR3 contains 16 residues. CDR1 and CDR2 (germline): DFQATT, SNEGSKA (reference sequence). The library gave individual cDNA molecules unique molecular identifiers. Authors' processing steps: TCR counts had a median of about 99,000 per sample and spanned about 23,224 to 750,000. TCRdb independently ran MiXCR on the RACE reads; one entry per CDR3 protein. Clone size and V and J calls follow TCRdb, not the original study. In the table there are about 160,000 distinct CDR3 sequences, approximately 30% of which are singletons. As regards this clonotype: Its antigen is currently unknown.

Study-wide results and limits: Controls formed significantly fewer large CDR3 similarity clusters than expanded TCRs did.

Sequences were derived from whole blood, sampled in connection with sensitization to the hapten diphenylcyclopropenone (DPC). The V and J genes are TRBV20-1 and TRBJ2-2; TRBD1 matches at 9 bases. The sequence came from a woman younger than 35 with alopecia areata. Some clones in this sample may be carry-over from other donors' samples. The CDR3 coding sequence is TGCAGTGCTAGGCCTACAGGGGGCGCGGGGACCGGGGAGCTGTTTTTT. It specifies CSARPTGGAGTGELFF.